The T cell receptor (beta chain) under discussion was sequenced for a study of cytomegalovirus exposure and HLA in healthy donors. Points from the study as a whole: According to a later analysis, most TCR beta chains associated with CMV appeared HLA-restricted. In all likelihood, a cluster of highly shared sequence variants was a sequencing artifact.

This CDR3 contains 14 residues. This clone was counted only a few times. Its cognate antigen is unknown. PCR used 60 Vbeta primers and 13 Jbeta primers. The protocol was immunoSEQ multiplex PCR, while the TCRdb copy is restricted to in-frame clones and leaves out a portion. The table lists around 140,000 clones, 60% to 85% of them singletons. The TCR was taken from a woman aged 40 to 49 in good health and CMV-seronegative. The chain has TRBV21-1 and TRBJ1-1; the tabulated D call, TRBD1, remains unverified against the DNA. TRBV21-1 is given as a pseudogene. The specimen was PBMCs. CDR3 coding DNA: TGTGCCAGCAAGGCAGGGAAGGCCAACACTGAAGCTTTCTTT. It translates to CASKAGKANTEAFF.